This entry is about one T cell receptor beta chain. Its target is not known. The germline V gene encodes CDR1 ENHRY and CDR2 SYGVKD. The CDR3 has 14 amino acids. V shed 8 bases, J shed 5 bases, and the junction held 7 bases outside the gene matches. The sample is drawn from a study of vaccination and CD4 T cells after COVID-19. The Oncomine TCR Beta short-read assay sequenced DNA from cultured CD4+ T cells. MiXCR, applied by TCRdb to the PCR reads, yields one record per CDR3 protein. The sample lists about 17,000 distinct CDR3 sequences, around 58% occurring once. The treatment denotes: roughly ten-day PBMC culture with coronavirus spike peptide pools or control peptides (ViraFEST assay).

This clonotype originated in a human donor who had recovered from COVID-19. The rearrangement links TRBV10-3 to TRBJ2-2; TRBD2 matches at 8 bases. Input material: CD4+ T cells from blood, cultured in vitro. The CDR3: CAIRELAETGELFF. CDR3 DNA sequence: TGTGCCATCCGAGAACTAGCGGAAACCGGGGAGCTGTTTTTT.